The 22 T cell receptor beta chains below come from one sample, sequenced in a study of blood T cell repertoires in COVID-19. The method was immunoSEQ multiplex PCR; TCRdb's version includes in-frame clones alone and lacks a portion of them. The sample includes 300,000 to 350,000 clones, roughly 89% of them seen just once. The sample taken for sequencing was peripheral blood. The receptors were sampled from a man under 40 with COVID-19, enrolled during active disease.

V and J are TRBV21-1 and TRBJ1-6; the listed D gene, TRBD1, was not tested against the DNA. TRBV21-1 is annotated as a pseudogene. CDR3 length equals 17 residues. CDR3: CASSNIRTDAFGSPLHF. DNA of the CDR3: TGTGCCAGCAGCAACATCAGGACAGACGCCTTCGGTTCACCCCTCCACTTT.

This chain uses TRBV18 with TRBJ2-7; D is perhaps TRBD2 (6 bases). This CDR3 has 13 residues. Looked up from germline, CDR1 is KGHSH and CDR2 is LQKENI. V lost 4 bases, J lost 6 bases, and 13 bases lay in between. The CDR3 DNA reads TGTGCCAGCTCACGGGGGGAAGGCGGCGAGCAGTACTTC. Translating gives CASSRGEGGEQYF.

The J gene is TRBJ2-7, the V gene TRBV6-6, with 14 bases that match TRBD2. Losses at the gene ends were 0 bases for V and 7 bases for J; bases not matched to a gene: 5. The CDR3 is 16 residues long. The V gene's germline CDR1 is MNHNY and CDR2 SVGAGI (reference sequence). DNA for the CDR3: TGTGCCAGCAGTTACTCAGGGACTAGCGGGAGTCGAGAGCAGTACTTC. It specifies CASSYSGTSGSREQYF.

CDR3 coding DNA: TGTGCCAGCAGTCATTATCTTATCCGGGACAAAAAGAACACTGAAGCTTTCTTT. Translating gives CASSHYLIRDKKNTEAFF. The rearrangement uses TRBV6-6 and TRBJ1-1; possibly TRBD1 for D (6 bases). CDR3 length: 18 amino acids. V was cut by 5 bases and J by 1 base, with 23 bases left in between. Germline lookup yields CDR1 MNHNY and CDR2 SVGAGI (reference sequence).

The chain combines TRBV5-5 with TRBJ2-2, with TRBD1 matching 8 bases. With 5 bases clipped from V and 5 bases from J, the junction kept 20 bases outside the gene matches. The V gene's germline CDR1 is SGHKS and CDR2 YYEKEE (reference sequence). This CDR3 spans 19 amino acids. CDR3 coding DNA: TGTGCCAGCAGACGGGACGCGGCCGGACAGGGTCGATGGACCGGGGAGCTGTTTTTT. It yields the protein CASRRDAAGQGRWTGELFF.

This chain connects TRBV15 to TRBJ2-1, with 9 bases aligning to TRBD2. The CDR3 sequence is 13 residues long. Per germline, CDR1 LNHNV and CDR2 YYDKDF (reference sequence). Trimming at V came to 7 bases and at J to 8 bases, leaving 6 bases not matched to a gene. The CDR3 nucleotides read TGTGCCACCAAGGCGGGAGGGCCGGATGAGCAGTTCTTC. It translates to CATKAGGPDEQFF. The full variable domain, rest sourced from reference TRBV15 and TRBJ2-1, is DAMVIQNPRYQVTQFGKPVTLSCSQTLNHNVMYWYQQKSSQAPKLLFHYYDKDFNNEADTPDNFQSRRPNTSFCFLDIRSPGLGDTAMYLCATKAGGPDEQFFGPGTRLTVL.

This chain joins TRBV15 and TRBJ1-2; 7 bases map to TRBD1. Germline V gives CDR1 LNHNV, CDR2 YYDKDF (reference sequence). V lost 5 bases and J lost 3; bases outside the gene matches: 12. The CDR3 length is 16 residues. CDR3 loop: CATSPPGQEKHYGYTF. The CDR3 nucleotides are TGTGCCACCAGCCCCCCTGGACAGGAGAAACACTATGGCTACACCTTC.

The chain employs TRBV6-2 or TRBV6-3 and TRBJ1-2, with D unresolved. The CDR3 contains 17 residues. The V gene lost 2 bases and the J gene lost 4 bases, with 20 bases spanning the gap. CDR1 is MNHEY and CDR2 is SVGEGT in the germline V gene. CDR3 sequence (DNA): TGTGCCAGCAGTTACCCAGCGGACGGGGTGACTTCCTATGGCTACACCTTC. Its protein product is CASSYPADGVTSYGYTF.

The chain employs TRBV4-2 and TRBJ2-7; D call uncertain. Trimming stripped 5 bases from V and 3 bases from J, with 5 bases between. The CDR3 totals 11 residues. Germline values: CDR1 LGHNA, CDR2 YNFKEQ. The CDR3 DNA is TGTGCCAGCAGCAATCGCTACGAGCAGTACTTC. It specifies CASSNRYEQYF.

This rearrangement joins TRBV19 to TRBJ1-4; TRBD1 matches at 8 bases. The V and J ends lost 7 bases and 4 bases, in that order; junction bases with no gene match: 5. This CDR3 spans 14 amino acids. Per the germline V gene, CDR1 is LNHDA and CDR2 is SQIVND (reference sequence). The DNA of the CDR3 is TGTGCCAGTAAGGGGACAGGTTATAATGAAAAACTGTTTTTT. Residues: CASKGTGYNEKLFF.

This chain connects TRBV18 to TRBJ1-2; D is undetermined. Trimming cost V 0 bases and J 7 bases, with 18 bases left between them. CDR1 is KGHSH, CDR2 LQKENI, per germline. This CDR3 is 16 amino acids long. The CDR3 DNA follows: TGTGCCAGCTCACCACCAGGACTCACCCTCAGAGGTGGCTACACCTTC. Amino acid sequence: CASSPPGLTLRGGYTF.

The J gene is TRBJ2-3, the V gene TRBV19, with 8 bases lining up with TRBD2. V shed 3 bases and J 4 bases; nucleotides not matched to a gene: 21. CDR1 and CDR2 from the germline V gene are LNHDA and SQIVND (reference sequence). The CDR3 has 20 amino acids. In DNA form, the CDR3 reads TGTGCCAGTAGTATCATACATCCCTTCGAAGCGGGAGAGTCTCCAGATACGCAGTATTTT. It is translated as CASSIIHPFEAGESPDTQYF.

The chain carries TRBV21-1 and TRBJ1-1; whether TRBD1, the table's D call, matches the DNA was not checked. TRBV21-1 is given as a pseudogene. The CDR3 loop spans 18 amino acids. CDR3 loop: CASSKGPLTGHGNTEAFF. CDR3 nucleotide sequence: TGTGCCAGCAGCAAAGGTCCTCTTACGGGACACGGGAACACTGAAGCTTTCTTT.

The chain has TRBV27 and TRBJ2-7, with 7 nucleotides matching TRBD2. V dropped 6 bases and J dropped 3; count of bases not matched to a gene: 14. Germline assignment: CDR1 MNHEY and CDR2 SMNVEV (reference sequence). This CDR3 comprises 16 residues. The CDR3 coding sequence is TGTGCCAGCAGAGGTACATGGGAGGGTCGGGTCTACGAGCAGTACTTC. Translation: CASRGTWEGRVYEQYF.

The rearrangement uses TRBV4-1 and TRBJ2-7; 9 nucleotides line up with TRBD2. The CDR3 is 18 residues long. The germline V gene encodes CDR1 MGHRA and CDR2 YSYEKL. The J segment lost 3 bases and the V segment lost 2 bases, leaving 14 bases of the junction unmatched. The CDR3 loop reads CASSQPVRWTSDHYEQYF. The DNA for the CDR3 is TGCGCCAGCAGCCAACCAGTACGATGGACTAGCGACCACTACGAGCAGTACTTC.

This clone appeared once. This chain links TRBV30 with TRBJ1-4, with 7 positions matching TRBD1. CDR3 length: 15 amino acids. Germline V gene sequence: CDR1 GTSNPN, CDR2 SVGIG (reference sequence). Losses at the gene ends were 7 bases for V and 8 bases for J; bases not matched to a gene: 16. The CDR3 protein is CASKTTGAPREKLFF. The DNA for the CDR3 is TGTGCCTCCAAAACTACAGGGGCGCCAAGAGAAAAACTGTTTTTT.

The rearrangement joins TRBV10-2 to TRBJ1-2, with D possibly being TRBD1 (6 bases). This CDR3 comprises 16 residues. V was cut by 3 bases and J by 1 base, with 15 bases left in between. Germline CDR1 WSHSY, CDR2 SAAADI. This CDR3 is CASSEGGAGINYGYTF. In DNA form, the CDR3 reads TGCGCCAGCAGTGAAGGGGGGGCAGGGATTAACTATGGCTACACCTTC.

V is TRBV3-1 (or the pseudogene TRBV3-2) and J is TRBJ1-1, with TRBD1 matching 8 bases. Germline V CDR1 and CDR2: LGHDT, YNNKEL (reference sequence). This CDR3 has 16 residues. J gave up 5 bases and V 4 bases, and 12 bases lay outside the gene matches. The CDR3 sequence: CASSPPLDRGRTEAFF. For the CDR3, the DNA is TGTGCCAGCAGCCCCCCTTTAGACAGGGGAAGGACTGAAGCTTTCTTT.

The V and J genes are TRBV9 and TRBJ1-2; tentative D call: TRBD1 (6 bases). Deletions cut 0 bases from V and 4 bases from J, with 13 bases between. Germline V gives CDR1 SGDLS, CDR2 YYNGEE. This CDR3 is 15 amino acids long. This CDR3 is CASSVDPDRAYGYTF. DNA of the CDR3: TGTGCCAGCAGCGTAGATCCGGACAGAGCCTATGGCTACACCTTC.

This clone appeared many times. The genes are TRBV27 and TRBJ2-4; 7 nucleotides align to TRBD1. With 7 bases clipped from V and 0 bases from J, the junction kept 12 bases outside the gene matches. The CDR3 totals 17 residues. Germline-derived CDR1 and CDR2 are MNHEY and SMNVEV (reference sequence). CDR3: CASTQTGSSLAKNIQYF. The DNA for the CDR3 is TGTGCCAGCACCCAGACAGGGTCATCACTAGCCAAAAACATTCAGTACTTC.

The chain joins TRBV19 to TRBJ2-2, with 7 bases fitting TRBD1. Germline V CDR1 and CDR2: LNHDA, SQIVND (reference sequence). The CDR3 is 17 residues long. The junction had 8 bases not matched to a gene; V was cut back by 4 bases and J by 0 bases. CDR3 DNA sequence: TGTGCCAGTAGTAGGGACGGGGACAGATCGAACACCGGGGAGCTGTTTTTT. It encodes CASSRDGDRSNTGELFF. Drawing the rest from reference TRBV19 and TRBJ2-2, the complete variable domain is DGGITQSPKYLFRKEGQNVTLSCEQNLNHDAMYWYRQDPGQGLRLIYYSQIVNDFQKGDIAEGYSVSREKKESFPLTVTSAQKNPTAFYLCASSRDGDRSNTGELFFGEGSRLTVL.

V is TRBV3-1 (or the pseudogene TRBV3-2) and J is TRBJ2-1, with 9 bases matching TRBD1. Germline CDR1 and CDR2: LGHDT and YNNKEL (reference sequence). The CDR3 contains 12 residues. Germline trimming cut 4 bases from V and 14 bases from J; bases unmatched to any gene: 6. The CDR3 coding sequence is TGTGCCAGCAGCCTGAACAGGGGGCGGGAGTTCTTC. The encoded protein is CASSLNRGREFF.